The 5 T cell receptor beta chains in this list originate from one sample, sequenced in a study of CD8+CD57+ T cells in acquired aplastic anemia. CDR3 and TCR beta VDJ profiling relied on a genomic DNA template. TCRdb processed the reads anew with MiXCR; each CDR3 protein has one entry. The sample consists of under 150,000 distinct CDR3 sequences, around 41% of them appearing once. The sequencing sample was made of sorted CD4+, CD8+, or CD8+CD57+ T cells (not recorded which) from PBMCs. Receptors originate from a human donor in good health, serving as a control.

A few counts support this clonotype. The chain links TRBV12-3 or TRBV12-4 to TRBJ1-3, with a tentative D call TRBD1 (6 bases). V was trimmed by 7 bases and J by 8 bases, leaving 18 bases between them. This CDR3 has 14 residues. Here the CDR3 reads CASTRTDFAYTIYF. In DNA, the CDR3 is TGTGCCAGCACCAGGACAGATTTTGCCTACACCATATATTTT.

This clonotype was counted many times. The chain employs TRBV5-1 and TRBJ2-1; 7 bases fit TRBD1. The germline V gene has CDR1 SGHRS and CDR2 YFSETQ. This CDR3 region has 15 residues. Trimming took 0 bases from V and 5 from J; bases not matched to a gene: 5. This CDR3 reads CASSLGPGQNNEQFF. As DNA, the CDR3 is TGCGCCAGCAGCTTGGGTCCGGGACAGAACAATGAGCAGTTCTTC.

In this sample, this clonotype turned up a few times. J is TRBJ1-2 and V is TRBV9, with D possibly being TRBD1 (6 bases). V lost 0 bases and J 2 bases, leaving 8 bases between the germline ends. Germline values: CDR1 SGDLS, CDR2 YYNGEE. This CDR3 is built from 14 residues. The CDR3 protein is CASSVAQGNYGYTF. CDR3 DNA sequence: TGTGCCAGCAGCGTAGCTCAGGGGAACTATGGCTACACCTTC. Combining the CDR3 with reference TRBV9 and TRBJ1-2 gives the whole variable domain DSGVTQTPKHLITATGQRVTLRCSPRSGDLSVYWYQQSLDQGLQFLIQYYNGEERAKGNILERFSAQQFPDLHSELNLSSLELGDSALYFCASSVAQGNYGYTFGSGTRLTVV.

For the CDR3, the DNA is TGCGCCAGCAGAGAAGGGACAGGGGGAGAAGCTTTCTTT. As protein: CASREGTGGEAFF. The chain carries TRBV10-1 and TRBJ1-1; TRBD1 aligns across 11 bases. The length of the CDR3 is 13 residues. Unmatched junction bases numbered 5, after V lost 6 bases and J lost 8 bases. The germline gives CDR1 WNHNN, CDR2 SYGVQD (reference sequence).

This chain joins TRBV7-2 and TRBJ2-3; no clear D. Germline CDR1 reads SGHTA; CDR2 reads FQGNSA. The CDR3 loop spans 13 amino acids. Trimming took off 1 base at V and 1 base at J, with 3 bases between the two ends. CDR3 in amino acids: CASSLERTDTQYF. In nucleotides, the CDR3 is TGTGCCAGCAGCTTAGAACGCACAGATACGCAGTATTTT.